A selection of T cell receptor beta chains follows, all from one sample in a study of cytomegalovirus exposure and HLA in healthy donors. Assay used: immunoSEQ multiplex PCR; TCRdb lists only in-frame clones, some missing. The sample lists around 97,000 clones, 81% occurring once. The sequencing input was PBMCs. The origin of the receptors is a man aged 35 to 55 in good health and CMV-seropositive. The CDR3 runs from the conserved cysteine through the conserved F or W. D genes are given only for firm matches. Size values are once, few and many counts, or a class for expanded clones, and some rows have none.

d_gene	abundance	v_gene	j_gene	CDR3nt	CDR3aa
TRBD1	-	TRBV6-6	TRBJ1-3	TGTGCCAGCAGTTCCCTGACAGGGGTCGGAAACACCATATATTTT	CASSSLTGVGNTIYF
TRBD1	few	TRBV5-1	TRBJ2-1	TGCGCCAGCAGCGTAATGACAGGGGAAGGGGGTGAGCAGTTCTTC	CASSVMTGEGGEQFF
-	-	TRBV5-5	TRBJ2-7	TGTGCCAGCAGCTTGGTACTCGAGCAGTACTTC	CASSLVLEQYF
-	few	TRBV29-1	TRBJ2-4	TGCAGCGGGAAAGGTGGGTCAGGAACGTACTTC	CSGKGGSGTYF
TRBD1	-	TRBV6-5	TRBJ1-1	TGTGCCTGCTCAGGTAAACGACAGGGGTCTTCTGAAGCTTTCTTT	CACSGKRQGSSEAFF
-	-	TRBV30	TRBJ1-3	TGTGCCTGGAGTGTTAGACAGGAGATTGATGGAAACACCATATATTTT	CAWSVRQEIDGNTIYF
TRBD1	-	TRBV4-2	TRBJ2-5	TGTGCCAGCAGCCAAGATAAGGGGGCATGGGAGACCCAGTACTTC	CASSQDKGAWETQYF
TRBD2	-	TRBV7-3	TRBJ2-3	TGTGCCAGCAGCCCCGGGGGGGCAGATACGCAGTATTTT	CASSPGGADTQYF
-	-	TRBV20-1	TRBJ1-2	TGCAGTGTAGGGGGATTGGATGGCTACACCTTC	CSVGGLDGYTF
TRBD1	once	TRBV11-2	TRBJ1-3	TGTGCCAGCAGCTTCCGGGACAGGCAACTCTCTGGAAACACCATATATTTT	CASSFRDRQLSGNTIYF
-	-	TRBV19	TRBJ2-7	TGTGCCAGTAGATCCTCTGTTCAGGGGCTAACCTACGAGCAGTACTTC	CASRSSVQGLTYEQYF
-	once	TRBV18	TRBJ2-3	TGTGCCAGCTCGCCCTCGGGGGCAGATACGCAGTATTTT	CASSPSGADTQYF
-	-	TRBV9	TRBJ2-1	TGTGCCAGCAGCGTACGCGGGTCATCGGACAATGAGCAGTTCTTC	CASSVRGSSDNEQFF
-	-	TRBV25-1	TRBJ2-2	TGTGCCAGCAGCGTCGGGACTGGGAACACCGGGGAGCTGTTTTTT	CASSVGTGNTGELFF
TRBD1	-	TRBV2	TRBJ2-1	TGTGCCAGCTCCTCCCAACTGCCGAAACAGGGGGCGATCTACAATGAGCAGTTCTTC	CASSSQLPKQGAIYNEQFF
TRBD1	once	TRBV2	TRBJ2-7	TGTGCCAGCAGTTTAGACAGGGCAACATCCTACGAGCAGTACTTC	CASSLDRATSYEQYF
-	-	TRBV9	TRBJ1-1	TGTGCCAGCGGAAACGGGAGGGGGAAGGGCACTGAAGCTTTCTTT	CASGNGRGKGTEAFF
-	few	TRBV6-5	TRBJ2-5	TGTGCCAGCAGTTACTCGATGCTAGTTCAGACCCAGTACTTC	CASSYSMLVQTQYF
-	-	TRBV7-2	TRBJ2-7	TGTGCCAGCAGTATGGACGGGGGATCCTACGAGCAGTACTTC	CASSMDGGSYEQYF
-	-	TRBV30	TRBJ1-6	TGTGCCTGGAGGCCCAGCTTTGGGGCCACCGGATCACCCCTCCACTTT	CAWRPSFGATGSPLHF
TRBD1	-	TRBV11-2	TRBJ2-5	TGTGCCAGCAGCTTGGGACCGGACAGGGGAATTGGCCAGTACTTC	CASSLGPDRGIGQYF
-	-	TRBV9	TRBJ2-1	TGTGCCAGCAGCGTAGCGAGCAACAATGAGCAGTTCTTC	CASSVASNNEQFF
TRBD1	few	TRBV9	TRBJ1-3	TGTGCCAGCAGCGTAGCCATGCAGGGGGCAGGAAACACCATATATTTT	CASSVAMQGAGNTIYF
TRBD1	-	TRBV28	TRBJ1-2	TGTGCCAGCATCACAGGACAGGGGGCGGCCGGCTACACCTTC	CASITGQGAAGYTF
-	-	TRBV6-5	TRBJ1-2	TGTGCCAGCAGACTCGACAGTAACTATGGCTACACCTTC	CASRLDSNYGYTF
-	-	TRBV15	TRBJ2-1	TGTGCCACCAGCAGAGATCGACAGCTGACTTACAATGAGCAGTTCTTC	CATSRDRQLTYNEQFF
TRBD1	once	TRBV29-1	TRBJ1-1	TGCAGCGTAGTGGTCAGGGGGCGCGGCACTGAAGCTTTCTTT	CSVVVRGRGTEAFF
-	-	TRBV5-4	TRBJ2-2	TGTGCCAGCAGCCTGGACACAAAATTAAACACCGGGGAGCTGTTTTTT	CASSLDTKLNTGELFF
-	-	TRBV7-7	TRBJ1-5	TGTGCCAGCAGCTTAGCGCAGGGTCAGCCCCAGCATTTT	CASSLAQGQPQHF
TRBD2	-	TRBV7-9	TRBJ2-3	TGTGCCAGCAGCTCAAGGACTAGCGGGGGGGTGAGGGATACGCAGTATTTT	CASSSRTSGGVRDTQYF
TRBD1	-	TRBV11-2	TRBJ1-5	TGTGCCAGCAGCCTACACCTACCGGGACAGGGAGGCATCAAGCCCCAGCATTTT	CASSLHLPGQGGIKPQHF
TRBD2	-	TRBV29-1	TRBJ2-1	TGCAGCGTTGAAGGCGGGAGGGCCGCCAATGAGCAGTTCTTC	CSVEGGRAANEQFF
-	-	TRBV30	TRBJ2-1	TGTGCCTGGAGTGTTGGGACAAGCTCCTACAATGAGCAGTTCTTC	CAWSVGTSSYNEQFF
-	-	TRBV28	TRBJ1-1	TGTGCCAGCAGCCGTAAGACAGGTTGGGGGAACACTGAAGCTTTCTTT	CASSRKTGWGNTEAFF
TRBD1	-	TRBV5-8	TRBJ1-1	TGTGCCAGCAGTTTCAGGGGGACAGGGATGAACACTGAAGCTTTCTTT	CASSFRGTGMNTEAFF
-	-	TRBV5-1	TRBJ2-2	TGCGCCAGCAGCCCGGGTGTATCTCTGAACACCGGGGAGCTGTTTTTT	CASSPGVSLNTGELFF
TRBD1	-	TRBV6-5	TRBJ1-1	TGTGCCAGCAGTTACCGTCAGGGGGTAAAATCTGAAGCTTTCTTT	CASSYRQGVKSEAFF
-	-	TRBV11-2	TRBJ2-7	TGTGCCAGCAGCTTAGTAGTTCGCGAGCAGTACTTC	CASSLVVREQYF
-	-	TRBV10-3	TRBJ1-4	TGTGCCATCAGTGAGTCACAGGGTGCAACTAATGAAAAACTGTTTTTT	CAISESQGATNEKLFF
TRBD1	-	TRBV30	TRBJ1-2	TGTGCCTGGAGGCCCCCCACAGGGGGAGGCGATGGCTACACCTTC	CAWRPPTGGGDGYTF
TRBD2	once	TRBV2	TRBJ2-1	TGTGCCAGCAGTTCCGGGACGCGGGGGGGAAATGAGCAGTTCTTC	CASSSGTRGGNEQFF
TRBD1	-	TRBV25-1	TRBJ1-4	TGTGCCAGCAGTGCCACGACAGGGGCGGGTGAAAAACTGTTTTTT	CASSATTGAGEKLFF
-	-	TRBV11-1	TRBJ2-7	TGTGCCAGCAGCTCTCATAGTTACGAGCAGTACTTC	CASSSHSYEQYF
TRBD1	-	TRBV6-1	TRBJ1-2	TGTGCCAGCAGTCCCCGGGACAGGGGAAACTATGGCTACACCTTC	CASSPRDRGNYGYTF
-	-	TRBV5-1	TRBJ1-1	TGCGCCAGCAGCTTTGGGGGAGGGACTGAAGCTTTCTTT	CASSFGGGTEAFF
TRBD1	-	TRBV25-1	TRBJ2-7	TGTACCAGCAGTGAATTTGCAAGGGGGCTTTACGAGCAGTACTTC	CTSSEFARGLYEQYF
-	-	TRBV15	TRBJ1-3	TGTGCCACCAGCAGACAGGGAACGGGAAACACCATATATTTT	CATSRQGTGNTIYF
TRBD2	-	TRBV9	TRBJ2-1	TGTGCCAGCAGGGCTACTTCGGGAGGAAACAGTGAGCAGTTCTTC	CASRATSGGNSEQFF
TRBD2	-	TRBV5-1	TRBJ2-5	TGCGCCAGCAGCTCCGGGGATTTAGCGGGAGGCCTCCAAGAGACCCAGTACTTC	CASSSGDLAGGLQETQYF